This paragraph reports one T cell receptor (beta chain). The sample is drawn from a study of blood T cell repertoires in COVID-19. Study summary: Italy, Spain and the United States were the sources of the convalescent and acute COVID-19 samples. PBMCs, B-cell-depleted T cells, or T cells provided the cDNA or gDNA that made up the material.

The protocol was immunoSEQ multiplex PCR, while the TCRdb copy is restricted to in-frame clones and leaves out a portion. The table shows tens of thousands of clones, with around 87% occurring only once. Sequences were obtained from peripheral blood. The sequence was collected from a male donor with acute or convalescent COVID-19.

CDR3 residues: CASRSGGRVETQYF. The CDR3 DNA follows: TGTGCCAGCAGATCGGGGGGCAGGGTGGAGACCCAGTACTTC. The V and J genes are TRBV28 and TRBJ2-5, with D perhaps matching TRBD2 (7 bases). V lost 6 bases to trimming and J lost 5 bases, with 16 bases between them. Per the germline V gene, CDR1 is MDHEN and CDR2 is SYDVKM. The CDR3 extends over 14 amino acids.